Shown below are 12 T cell receptor beta chains from a single sample sequenced in a study of cytomegalovirus exposure and HLA in healthy donors. Researchers ran the PCR with 60 Vbeta and 13 Jbeta primers. Method: immunoSEQ multiplex PCR; TCRdb's copy keeps in-frame clones and lacks some. Its clone listing holds about 77,000 clones. The sample was PBMCs. These receptors were collected from a man in his fifties in good health and CMV-seropositive.

This chain connects TRBV7-8 to TRBJ2-2, with 8 bases matching TRBD1. CDR3 size: 15 residues. Germline V gives CDR1 SGHVS, CDR2 FQNEAQ. Losses at the gene ends were 5 bases for V and 3 bases for J; bases not matched to a gene: 5. In DNA, the CDR3 is TGTGCCAGCAGCCCGCGGACAGGGCACACCGGGGAGCTGTTTTTT. The encoded protein is CASSPRTGHTGELFF.

V and J are TRBV6-5 and TRBJ1-3; TRBD1 matches at 9 bases. V was clipped by 4 bases and J by 4 bases; unmatched bases: 8. CDR3 length equals 16 residues. The germline gives CDR1 MNHEY, CDR2 SVGAGI. This chain's CDR3 is CASSSVQGAEGNTIYF. The CDR3 DNA reads as TGTGCCAGCAGTTCAGTACAGGGGGCGGAGGGAAACACCATATATTTT.

The chain has TRBV19 and TRBJ2-2; 7 nucleotides match TRBD1. The germline V gene encodes CDR1 LNHDA and CDR2 SQIVND (reference sequence). This CDR3 comprises 17 residues. Trimming took 4 bases from V and 2 from J; bases not matched to a gene: 10. CDR3 sequence reads: CASSTFSDRANTGELFF. The CDR3, as DNA: TGTGCCAGTAGTACTTTCTCAGACAGGGCCAACACCGGGGAGCTGTTTTTT.

The V and J genes are TRBV18 and TRBJ1-1, with 8 positions matching TRBD1. This CDR3 region has 14 residues. From germline, CDR1 is KGHSH and CDR2 LQKENI. Trimming removed 6 bases from V and 5 bases from J; junction bases left unmatched: 8. CDR3 region: CASSLDRADTEAFF. In nucleotides, the CDR3 is TGTGCCAGCTCTCTGGACAGGGCGGATACTGAAGCTTTCTTT.

This chain connects TRBV5-4 to TRBJ1-2; 7 bases match TRBD1. The V and J ends lost 4 bases and 4 bases, in that order; junction bases with no gene match: 10. The CDR3 consists of 15 residues. CDR1 and CDR2 (germline): SGHNT, YYREEE (reference sequence). The CDR3 sequence is CASSILGQPSYGYTF. DNA of the CDR3: TGTGCCAGCAGCATATTGGGACAGCCCTCCTATGGCTACACCTTC.

Concerning this clone itself: The junction does not match germline at one end; this may be a read error. This chain links TRBV7-9 with TRBJ2-7, with D possibly TRBD1 on 6 matching bases. The CDR3 runs to 11 residues. The V gene's germline CDR1 is SEHNR and CDR2 FQNEAQ (reference sequence). The CDR3 nucleotides are TGTGCCAGCACCCCAGTAGGACAGATTGCTTTC. Protein sequence: CASTPVGQIAF.

The rearrangement uses TRBV28 and TRBJ1-2; TRBD1 is a possible D gene (6 bases). The CDR3 length is 13 residues. The V and J ends lost 7 bases and 4 bases respectively, with 13 bases between them. Germline CDR1 is MDHEN and CDR2 is SYDVKM. CDR3 protein: CASTRGAGYGYTF. The DNA for the CDR3 is TGTGCCAGCACCCGGGGGGCAGGCTATGGCTACACCTTC.

The V gene is TRBV6-6, the J gene TRBJ1-3, with TRBD1 identical over 10 bases. The junction had 8 bases not matched to a gene; V was cut back by 6 bases and J by 3 bases. The CDR3 consists of 16 residues. Germline V gene sequence: CDR1 MNHNY, CDR2 SVGAGI (reference sequence). The CDR3 coding sequence is TGTGCCAGCAGAACCAGGGGACAGGGGAGTGGAAACACCATATATTTT. Translated, it gives CASRTRGQGSGNTIYF.

This chain links TRBV19 with TRBJ2-3; 7 nucleotides agree with TRBD1. The ends lost 11 bases at V and 4 bases at J; junction bases unmatched: 12. This CDR3 comprises 14 residues. CDR1 and CDR2 from the germline V gene are LNHDA and SQIVND (reference sequence). In DNA, the CDR3 is TGTGCCTCTAAAGTCGGGACAGTGGCAGATACGCAGTATTTT. This translates into CASKVGTVADTQYF.

The rearrangement uses TRBV5-1 and TRBJ2-7, with D tentatively TRBD1 (7 bases). CDR3 length: 15 amino acids. Trimming shortened V by 3 bases and J by 3 bases, and 16 bases separated the two germline ends. The V gene's germline CDR1 is SGHRS and CDR2 YFSETQ. The CDR3, as DNA: TGCGCCAGCAGCTCCGGACAGGCGGGATACTACGAGCAGTACTTC. Amino acids: CASSSGQAGYYEQYF.

J is TRBJ1-2 and V is TRBV28; D may be TRBD1 (6 bases). V was pared by 3 bases and J by 5 bases, with 13 bases between. The CDR3 sequence is 14 residues long. CDR1 and CDR2 from the germline V gene are MDHEN and SYDVKM. DNA for the CDR3: TGTGCCAGCAGTTTGACCACAGGGTGGTATGGCTACACCTTC. This codes for CASSLTTGWYGYTF.

This rearrangement joins TRBV4-1 to TRBJ2-7; maybe TRBD1 (9 bases). The CDR3 totals 19 residues. Germline CDR1 is MGHRA and CDR2 is YSYEKL. V lost 4 bases to trimming and J lost 5 bases, with 30 bases between them. The CDR3 DNA sequence: TGCGCCAGCAGCCCAAGGGGCTCAGCGGGAGTCAGGACAGGGGACGAGCAGTACTTC. Its translation is CASSPRGSAGVRTGDEQYF.